This TCR beta chain was sequenced in a study of T cell responses to AZD1222 COVID-19 vaccine. A single count supports this clone. As yet, its antigen is unknown. Produced via immunoSEQ multiplex PCR; TCRdb's table is partial and in-frame only. This table holds over 100,000 clones, approximately 90% found once. This CDR3 spans 14 amino acids. With 5 bases clipped from V and 6 bases from J, the junction kept 9 bases outside the gene matches. The germline V gene encodes CDR1 SGHVS and CDR2 FQNEAQ. Study findings and constraints: When two AZD1222 doses had been given, Spike-specific TCR breadth and depth rose.

The material was peripheral blood, obtained 28 days after the second AZD1222 dose. The J gene is TRBJ2-7, the V gene TRBV7-8; 8 positions match TRBD1. The receptor was isolated from an adult who received the AZD1222 COVID-19 vaccine. The CDR3 coding sequence is TGTGCCAGCAGCCCTACAGGGGGACGCTCCGAGCAGTACTTC. Amino acid sequence: CASSPTGGRSEQYF.